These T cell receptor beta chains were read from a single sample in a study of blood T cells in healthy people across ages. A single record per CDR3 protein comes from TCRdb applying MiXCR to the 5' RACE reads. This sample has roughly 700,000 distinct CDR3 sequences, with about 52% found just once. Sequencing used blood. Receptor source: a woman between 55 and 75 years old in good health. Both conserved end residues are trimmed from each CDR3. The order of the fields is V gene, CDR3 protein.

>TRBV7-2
ASSYRLAGVAPYEQY
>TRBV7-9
ASSLGVRIGQFGYT
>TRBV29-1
SVQTGTGSLSEAF
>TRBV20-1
SARGKLGADYNEQF
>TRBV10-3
AISDAAGRASYNGQF
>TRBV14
ASRTSGTTYEQY
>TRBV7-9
ASSLARAGNTEAF
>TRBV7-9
ASSLLGARVGELF
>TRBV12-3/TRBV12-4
ASSVTGAYEQY
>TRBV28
ASSLWAGQPQH
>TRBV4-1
ASSQGPFKGGNEQF
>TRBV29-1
SVEPQSPGEQY
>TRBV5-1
ASSLTLVGTDTQY
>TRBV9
ASSVDGLGTGELF
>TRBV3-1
ASSHLDSPTF